Shown below are 29 T cell receptor beta chains from a single sample sequenced in a study of cytomegalovirus exposure and HLA in healthy donors. The PCR ran on 60 Vbeta and 13 Jbeta primers. The data were produced by immunoSEQ multiplex PCR, yet TCRdb's version contains in-frame clones alone and is incomplete. This table holds roughly 200,000 clones, about four fifths found once. Source material: PBMCs. These receptors were collected from a man between 35 and 55 years old in good health and CMV-seropositive.

There are a few counts of this clone. The chain joins TRBV4-1 to TRBJ2-7; D is perhaps TRBD2 (5 bases). Germline V lookup: CDR1 MGHRA, CDR2 YSYEKL. The CDR3 contains 14 residues. Trimming stripped 4 bases from V and 3 bases from J, with 13 bases between. Here the CDR3 reads CASSLDEGGYEQYF. CDR3 in DNA: TGCGCCAGCAGCCTTGATGAGGGCGGCTACGAGCAGTACTTC.

This clone was seen just once. This chain connects TRBV19 to TRBJ2-1; 8 positions match TRBD2. This CDR3 region has 14 residues. Germline lookup yields CDR1 LNHDA and CDR2 SQIVND (reference sequence). Losses at the gene ends were 5 bases for V and 8 bases for J; bases not matched to a gene: 8. The DNA of the CDR3 is TGTGCCAGTAGTTCCAGCGGGAGTTTAGATGAGCAGTTCTTC. Translation: CASSSSGSLDEQFF.

J is TRBJ1-1 and V is TRBV30; TRBD1 might be the D (6 bases). CDR1 is GTSNPN and CDR2 is SVGIG in the germline V gene (reference sequence). There are 12 residues in the CDR3. The V end lost 8 bases, the J end lost 3 bases, and 13 bases lay between the germline ends. The CDR3 region has the DNA TGTGCCAGTCAGGGGACGGACACTGAAGCTTTCTTT. The encoded protein is CASQGTDTEAFF.

This rearrangement joins TRBV9 to TRBJ2-5; D might be TRBD1 (6 bases). CDR1 is SGDLS, CDR2 YYNGEE, per germline. CDR3 length: 16 amino acids. Deletions cut 0 bases from V and 2 bases from J, with 14 bases between. CDR3 in amino acids: CASSVATGMSQETQYF. The CDR3 region has the DNA TGTGCCAGCAGCGTAGCTACAGGGATGTCTCAAGAGACCCAGTACTTC.

J is TRBJ1-3 and V is TRBV5-5; 7 bases map to TRBD1. There are 17 residues in the CDR3. The ends lost 1 base at V and 0 bases at J; junction bases unmatched: 7. Germline V gene lookup returns CDR1 SGHKS and CDR2 YYEKEE (reference sequence). CDR3 in amino acids: CASSLRTGQDSGNTIYF. CDR3 DNA sequence: TGTGCCAGCAGCTTGAGGACCGGACAGGACTCTGGAAACACCATATATTTT.

The chain uses TRBV7-2 and TRBJ2-1, with D hard to call. The CDR3 length is 13 residues. Trimming stripped 3 bases from V and 8 bases from J, with 11 bases between. Germline CDR1 is SGHTA and CDR2 is FQGNSA. The CDR3 region is CASSFQIAYEQFF. DNA for the CDR3: TGTGCCAGCAGCTTCCAAATAGCCTATGAGCAGTTCTTC.

This chain connects TRBV4-1 to TRBJ2-7; 11 nucleotides align to TRBD1. The CDR3 extends over 16 amino acids. The V gene end was trimmed by 5 bases and the J gene end by 5 bases; junction bases not matched to a gene: 11. Per germline, CDR1 MGHRA and CDR2 YSYEKL. The CDR3, as DNA: TGCGCCAGCAGCTACTCACCGGGACAGGGGGGCAACGAGCAGTACTTC. Translated, it gives CASSYSPGQGGNEQYF.

The chain combines TRBV5-4 with TRBJ1-2; D is uncertain. V lost 0 bases and J 0 bases, leaving 9 bases between the germline ends. The CDR3 sequence is 15 residues long. The germline V gene encodes CDR1 SGHNT and CDR2 YYREEE (reference sequence). CDR3: CASSLESGANYGYTF. CDR3 coding DNA: TGTGCCAGCAGCTTGGAATCGGGTGCTAACTATGGCTACACCTTC.

In DNA, the CDR3 is TGTGCCAGCAGCCCCAAGGGGGTCGGGACCGGGGAGCTGTTTTTT. This encodes CASSPKGVGTGELFF. The chain combines TRBV11-2 with TRBJ2-2; maybe TRBD1 (6 bases). With 5 bases removed from V and 5 bases from J, the gap between germline ends came to 15 bases. The CDR3 spans 15 residues. Germline V gene sequence: CDR1 SGHAT, CDR2 FQNNGV.

The chain combines TRBV19 with TRBJ1-2, with a possible D match to TRBD1 (5 bases). The CDR3 consists of 17 residues. Germline V gives CDR1 LNHDA, CDR2 SQIVND (reference sequence). The ends were cut back, 1 base at V and 0 bases at J, with 15 bases in the middle. The CDR3 nucleotides read TGTGCCAGTAGTATAGGAGACAGAGACGATCCTAACTATGGCTACACCTTC. This translates into CASSIGDRDDPNYGYTF.

The chain recombines TRBV7-2 with TRBJ1-1; D not resolved. Trimming left V 0 bases short and J 3 bases short, with 17 bases between. The CDR3 has 17 amino acids. CDR1 SGHTA and CDR2 FQGNSA come from the germline V gene. This CDR3 reads CASSLATASRFDTEAFF. CDR3 sequence (DNA): TGTGCCAGCAGCTTAGCGACGGCGAGCAGGTTTGACACTGAAGCTTTCTTT.

This sequence joins TRBV7-6 and TRBJ2-5, with a possible D match to TRBD2 (5 bases). This CDR3 contains 14 residues. Germline-derived CDR1 and CDR2 are SGHVS and FNYEAQ. V was shortened by 2 bases and J by 4 bases, with 11 bases between the two germline ends. CDR3 region: CASSLNVRGETQYF. For the CDR3, the DNA is TGTGCCAGCAGCTTAAATGTCCGGGGAGAGACCCAGTACTTC.

The gene calls are TRBV29-1 and TRBJ1-2; maybe TRBD1 (6 bases). The V gene's germline CDR1 is SQVTM and CDR2 ANQGSEA. CDR3 length equals 10 residues. Trimming left V 4 bases short and J 7 bases short, with 7 bases between. This CDR3 is CSVGGGGYTF. The CDR3 DNA sequence: TGCAGCGTTGGAGGGGGTGGCTACACCTTC.

The chain employs TRBV5-1 and TRBJ2-2; D unclear. V lost 0 bases and J 0 bases, leaving 12 bases between the germline ends. The CDR3 length is 17 residues. Germline V lookup: CDR1 SGHRS, CDR2 YFSETQ. Written as DNA, the CDR3 is TGCGCCAGCAGCTTGGGCCCAGAGACTGCGAACACCGGGGAGCTGTTTTTT. The encoded protein is CASSLGPETANTGELFF.

The chain has TRBV5-6 and TRBJ1-5; 7 positions agree with TRBD1. This CDR3 has 14 residues. V shed 4 bases and J 5 bases; nucleotides not matched to a gene: 6. Germline CDR1 reads SGHDT; CDR2 reads YYEEEE. CDR3 sequence reads: CASSRRGQYQPQHF. The CDR3 DNA reads as TGTGCCAGCAGCAGAAGGGGACAGTATCAGCCCCAGCATTTT.

The rearrangement links TRBV5-1 to TRBJ2-3; 13 bases map to TRBD2. With V trimmed by 5 bases and J by 6 bases, 3 bases remained unmatched. Per germline, CDR1 SGHRS and CDR2 YFSETQ. This CDR3 contains 14 residues. CDR3 DNA sequence: TGCGCCAGCAGTGGACTAGCGGGAGAGGATACGCAGTATTTT. Amino acid sequence: CASSGLAGEDTQYF.

Remarks on this clone: At one end the junction does not follow the germline gene, possibly because of a read error. The rearrangement uses TRBV6-4 and TRBJ2-1; a possible D gene is TRBD2 (6 bases). This CDR3 is 15 amino acids long. CDR1 MRHNA and CDR2 SNTAGT come from the germline V gene. CDR3 loop: CASSEDGSSYDEQFF. In nucleotides, the CDR3 is TGTGCCAGCAGTGAGGACGGGAGCTCCTACGATGAGCAGTTCTTC.

The gene calls are TRBV27 and TRBJ1-1; TRBD1 matches at 7 bases. Trimming removed 7 bases from V and 7 bases from J; junction bases left unmatched: 3. This CDR3 is built from 11 residues. Germline CDR1 is MNHEY and CDR2 is SMNVEV (reference sequence). The CDR3 protein is CASKGAVEAFF. The CDR3 coding sequence is TGTGCCAGCAAGGGGGCCGTTGAAGCTTTCTTT.

A few counts support this clone. The chain couples TRBV19 to TRBJ2-5; 12 bases align to TRBD1. The germline gives CDR1 LNHDA, CDR2 SQIVND (reference sequence). The CDR3 has 14 amino acids. The CDR3 spells CAVRDRGPGETQYF. The CDR3 nucleotides are TGTGCTGTTAGGGACAGGGGGCCAGGAGAGACCCAGTACTTC. The full variable domain, in which reference TRBV19 and TRBJ2-5 provide the parts outside the CDR3, is DGGITQSPKYLFRKEGQNVTLSCEQNLNHDAMYWYRQDPGQGLRLIYYSQIVNDFQKGDIAEGYSVSREKKESFPLTVTSAQKNPTAFYLCAVRDRGPGETQYFGPGTRLLVL.

This chain links TRBV19 with TRBJ1-1; 8 nucleotides line up with TRBD1. This CDR3 region has 14 residues. V lost 4 bases, J lost 7 bases, and 8 bases stayed unmatched. CDR1 is LNHDA, CDR2 SQIVND, per germline (reference sequence). CDR3 nucleotides: TGTGCCAGTAGTACGCGGACAGGGTCAAATGAAGCTTTCTTT. Translated: CASSTRTGSNEAFF.

This chain links TRBV14 with TRBJ1-1; tentatively, D is TRBD1 (6 bases). Germline values: CDR1 SGHDN, CDR2 FVKESK. Trimming removed 5 bases at V and 1 base at J, with 14 bases between. This CDR3 comprises 15 residues. CDR3 sequence: CASSEMGGANTEAFF. The CDR3 nucleotides read TGTGCCAGCAGCGAGATGGGGGGGGCGAACACTGAAGCTTTCTTT.

V gene TRBV9 combines with J gene TRBJ1-2, with D perhaps TRBD1 (5 bases). Germline CDR1 and CDR2: SGDLS and YYNGEE. Trimming removed 4 bases at V and 2 bases at J, with 21 bases between. The CDR3 has 17 residues. CDR3 protein: CASSPRQKDRENYGYTF. The DNA for the CDR3 is TGTGCCAGCAGCCCTCGACAGAAGGATCGTGAGAACTATGGCTACACCTTC.

The gene calls are TRBV7-9 and TRBJ2-3; 12 nucleotides match TRBD2. CDR3 length equals 17 residues. The germline V gene encodes CDR1 SEHNR and CDR2 FQNEAQ (reference sequence). V dropped 5 bases and J dropped 4; count of bases not matched to a gene: 10. In DNA, the CDR3 is TGTGCCAGCAGCCCTGTACTAGCGGGAGGAGGCGCAGATACGCAGTATTTT. Translated: CASSPVLAGGGADTQYF.

The chain combines TRBV5-4 with TRBJ2-5; 11 bases align to TRBD2. The germline V gene has CDR1 SGHNT and CDR2 YYREEE (reference sequence). V lost 4 bases, J lost 2 bases, and 4 bases stayed unmatched. The CDR3 consists of 15 residues. The DNA of the CDR3 is TGTGCCAGCAGCCCCGTAGCGGGAGGGCAAGAGACCCAGTACTTC. It encodes CASSPVAGGQETQYF.

The chain has TRBV4-2 and TRBJ2-5; no reliable D call. CDR3 size: 13 residues. The V end was cut by 0 bases, the J end by 5 bases, with 7 bases between. CDR1 LGHNA and CDR2 YNFKEQ come from the germline V gene. CDR3: CASSQENMETQYF. The CDR3 DNA reads TGTGCCAGCAGCCAAGAAAATATGGAGACCCAGTACTTC.

The chain couples TRBV6-5 to TRBJ2-5; D possibly corresponds to TRBD1 (6 bases). CDR1 is MNHEY, CDR2 SVGAGI, per germline. Trimming shortened V by 6 bases and J by 4 bases, and 9 bases separated the two germline ends. The CDR3 is 12 amino acids. The CDR3 DNA sequence: TGTGCCAGCAGCCAGGGGTCAGAGACCCAGTACTTC. Translated, it gives CASSQGSETQYF.

This clone was seen just once. The chain carries TRBV30 and TRBJ2-1, with 14 bases identical to TRBD2. J gave up 2 bases and V 5 bases, and 5 bases lay outside the gene matches. The germline gives CDR1 GTSNPN, CDR2 SVGIG (reference sequence). The CDR3 contains 16 residues. The CDR3 DNA follows: TGTGCCTGGGGGGGACTAGCGGGAGCGACCTACAATGAGCAGTTCTTC. Protein product: CAWGGLAGATYNEQFF.

The CDR3 DNA sequence: TGTGCCACCGGTAGCGGGACCTACAATGAGCAGTTCTTC. Protein product: CATGSGTYNEQFF. V and J are TRBV15 and TRBJ2-1; 8 bases match TRBD2. The CDR3 loop spans 13 amino acids. Trimming removed 8 bases from V and 2 bases from J; junction bases left unmatched: 2. Looked up from germline, CDR1 is LNHNV and CDR2 is YYDKDF (reference sequence).

V usage is TRBV27 and J usage is TRBJ2-6; TRBD1 might be the D (6 bases). CDR3 length: 16 residues. V lost 4 bases and J 0 bases, leaving 10 bases between the germline ends. CDR1 MNHEY and CDR2 SMNVEV come from the germline V gene (reference sequence). The chain's CDR3 is CASSSGHHSGANVLTF. Here the CDR3 DNA reads TGTGCCAGCAGTTCGGGACACCACTCTGGGGCCAACGTCCTGACTTTC. Full variable domain (outside the CDR3, taken from reference TRBV27 and TRBJ2-6): EAQVTQNPRYLITVTGKKLTVTCSQNMNHEYMSWYRQDPGLGLRQIYYSMNVEVTDKGDVPEGYKVSRKEKRNFPLILESPSPNQTSLYFCASSSGHHSGANVLTFGAGSRLTVL.